This entry lists 25 T cell receptor beta chains sequenced from one sample in a study of CXCR3-negative and CXCR3-positive naive CD8 T cells. The libraries of TRB cDNA were prepared using 5' RACE with UMI labels. Reanalyzing the 5' RACE reads, TCRdb keeps one entry per CDR3 protein, without DNA. Listed are more than 45,000 distinct CDR3 sequences; around 0.4% falls within the top ten. The sample consisted of naive CXCR3- CD8+ T cells from blood. Subset here: CD45RO-CCR7+CD27+CD95- naive CD8+ T cells lacking CXCR3 (TNR3-). These receptors were collected from a human donor in good health. Some clones in this sample may be carry-over from other donors' samples.

The genes are TRBV20-1 and TRBJ2-3; TCRdb gives TRBD2 as the D gene, but with no DNA this cannot be confirmed. CDR1 and CDR2 from the germline V gene are DFQATT and SNEGSKA (reference sequence). This CDR3 is built from 15 residues. CDR3 loop: CSASTSGGGTDTQYF.

The chain recombines TRBV4-2 with TRBJ2-3. Germline loops: CDR1 LGHNA, CDR2 YNFKEQ. The CDR3 has 15 amino acids. This CDR3 is CASSQEQAVDRTQYF.

This CDR3 reads CASSFATHYEQYF. The V call is TRBV7-2, the J call TRBJ2-7. In germline, CDR1 is SGHTA, CDR2 FQGNSA. This CDR3 contains 13 residues.

The rearrangement joins TRBV14 to TRBJ1-6. CDR3 length: 17 amino acids. Germline V CDR1 and CDR2: SGHDN, FVKESK. CDR3: CASSQVIWQLYNSPLHF.

The rearrangement joins TRBV7-3 to TRBJ2-3; as DNA is missing, the TRBD2 call by TCRdb cannot be tested. CDR1 is SGHTA, CDR2 FQGTGA, per germline. The CDR3 totals 14 residues. This CDR3 reads CASSLGGPTDTQYF.

The chain is built from TRBV5-6 and TRBJ2-6; lacking DNA, the TRBD1 call made by TCRdb goes unchecked. This CDR3 has 17 residues. Germline lookup yields CDR1 SGHDT and CDR2 YYEEEE. CDR3 region: CASSARTGVYGANVLTF. The full variable domain, its missing parts supplied by reference TRBV5-6 and TRBJ2-6, is DAGVTQSPTHLIKTRGQQVTLRCSPKSGHDTVSWYQQALGQGPQFIFQYYEEEERQRGNFPDRFSGHQFPNYSSELNVNALLLGDSALYLCASSARTGVYGANVLTFGAGSRLTVL.

V gene TRBV21-1 combines with J gene TRBJ1-1. TRBV21-1 is classified as a pseudogene. This CDR3 spans 14 amino acids. CDR3 sequence reads: CPQPWEGVKTEAFF.

This chain joins TRBV4-1 and TRBJ2-1. Germline values: CDR1 MGHRA, CDR2 YSYEKL. The length of the CDR3 is 12 residues. CDR3 protein: CASSDTYNEQLF.

The chain recombines TRBV14 with TRBJ2-7. CDR1 is SGHDN and CDR2 is FVKESK in the germline V gene. This CDR3 comprises 14 residues. The CDR3 loop is CASSQDVSSYEQYF.

This rearrangement joins TRBV20-1 to TRBJ2-5; with no DNA, the TCRdb D assignment of TRBD2 cannot be verified. This CDR3 comprises 14 residues. From germline, CDR1 is DFQATT and CDR2 SNEGSKA (reference sequence). Here the CDR3 reads CSAIGSGLGETQYF.

V gene TRBV29-1 combines with J gene TRBJ1-5; absent DNA, TCRdb's TRBD1 call cannot be checked. Germline V gives CDR1 SQVTM, CDR2 ANQGSEA. The CDR3 covers 15 residues. This chain's CDR3 is CSTFPDRGGNQPQHF.

The rearrangement links TRBV29-1 to TRBJ2-5; lacking DNA, the TRBD1 call made by TCRdb goes unchecked. CDR1 SQVTM and CDR2 ANQGSEA come from the germline V gene. The length of the CDR3 is 15 residues. CDR3 sequence: CSAQLPDREEETQYF.

The chain couples TRBV5-1 to TRBJ2-1; as DNA is missing, the TRBD2 call by TCRdb cannot be tested. The CDR3 length is 14 residues. Germline values: CDR1 SGHRS, CDR2 YFSETQ. The CDR3 here is CASSWSGGGDEQFF.

Here the CDR3 reads CASSSRDHNEQFF. The chain combines TRBV7-7 with TRBJ2-1. This CDR3 is built from 13 residues. From germline, CDR1 is SSHAT and CDR2 FNYEAQ (reference sequence).

The chain recombines TRBV5-1 with TRBJ2-2; TCRdb indicates TRBD1, and absent DNA this call remains unverified. The germline V gene has CDR1 SGHRS and CDR2 YFSETQ. The CDR3 is made up of 17 amino acids. CDR3 residues: CASSFPFQTGDTGELFF.

The J gene is TRBJ2-3, the V gene TRBV28; TCRdb picks TRBD2, but there is no DNA to check that call. This CDR3 is built from 15 residues. CDR1 is MDHEN and CDR2 is SYDVKM in the germline V gene. The CDR3: CASSIAGGHKDTQYF.

This chain connects TRBV6-5 to TRBJ1-1; TCRdb returns TRBD1, unconfirmable since there is no DNA. This CDR3 comprises 16 residues. Germline CDR1 reads MNHEY; CDR2 reads SVGAGI. CDR3 sequence: CASSYSLDRLNTEAFF.

The gene calls are TRBV11-3 and TRBJ2-1; the D gene TCRdb calls, TRBD2, cannot be checked with no DNA. Germline values: CDR1 SGHNT, CDR2 YENEEA. This CDR3 contains 15 residues. CDR3 loop: CASSRALAGYNEQFF. Looking up the rest from reference TRBV11-3 and TRBJ2-1 gives the full variable domain: EAGVVQSPRYKIIEKKQPVAFWCNPISGHNTLYWYLQNLGQGPELLIRYENEEAVDDSQLPKDRFSAERLKGVDSTLKIQPAELGDSAVYLCASSRALAGYNEQFFGPGTRLTVL.

The chain has TRBV4-1 and TRBJ1-5; checking the TCRdb D call of TRBD1 is not possible without DNA. The V gene's germline CDR1 is MGHRA and CDR2 YSYEKL. The CDR3 is 14 residues long. The CDR3 protein is CASSPDRGQQPQHF.

The CDR3 reads CASSELGQSYGYTF. This chain links TRBV2 with TRBJ1-2; TCRdb's D call of TRBD1 is untestable without DNA. CDR1 is SNHLY, CDR2 FYNNEI, per germline. The CDR3 consists of 14 residues. The variable domain in full, with the rest retrieved from reference TRBV2 and TRBJ1-2, is EPEVTQTPSHQVTQMGQEVILRCVPISNHLYFYWYRQILGQKVEFLVSFYNNEISEKSEIFDDQFSVERPDGSNFTLKIRSTKLEDSAMYFCASSELGQSYGYTFGSGTRLTVV.

The V call is TRBV28, the J call TRBJ2-7; the TRBD1 assignment by TCRdb is unverifiable without DNA. Germline CDR1 is MDHEN and CDR2 is SYDVKM. The CDR3 runs 17 residues. The CDR3 protein is CASSLSTTGLIFYEQYF.

The chain recombines TRBV29-1 with TRBJ2-5; TCRdb indicates TRBD1, and absent DNA this call remains unverified. Germline CDR1 SQVTM, CDR2 ANQGSEA. There are 13 residues in the CDR3. The CDR3: CSLGTAYQETQYF.

This chain joins TRBV5-1 and TRBJ2-7; TCRdb outputs TRBD1, but without DNA this stays unchecked. Germline V CDR1 and CDR2: SGHRS, YFSETQ. The CDR3 loop spans 17 amino acids. CDR3 protein: CASSPYYETGTSYEQYF.

The CDR3: CASSEGLDVYEQYF. The chain carries TRBV5-1 and TRBJ2-7; absent DNA, TCRdb's TRBD2 call cannot be checked. This CDR3 comprises 14 residues. The germline V gene encodes CDR1 SGHRS and CDR2 YFSETQ.

The chain is built from TRBV7-3 and TRBJ2-1; TCRdb outputs TRBD1, but without DNA this stays unchecked. Germline V CDR1 and CDR2: SGHTA, FQGTGA. The CDR3 spans 15 residues. Here the CDR3 reads CASSPDSRGYDEQFF.